The sequence of this T cell receptor (beta chain) was determined in a study of shared clonotypes between healthy human individuals. Several immunoSEQ plates received, in even portions, the genomic DNA of each subset. Data came from immunoSEQ multiplex PCR; TCRdb stores just in-frame clones and leaves some out. The table has millions of clones, roughly 96% seen once. This CDR3 is 11 amino acids long. Deletions cut 1 base from V and 9 bases from J, with 4 bases between. CDR1 is MNHEY and CDR2 is SVGAGI in the germline V gene. The chain couples TRBV6-5 to TRBJ2-4; D is undetermined. Sequencing was done on a sample of naive CD4+ T cells sorted from blood. The subset is: CD45RA+ positively selected. This clonotype was obtained from a man between 18 and 29 years old in good health. CDR3 protein: CASSYFGIQYF. In DNA, the CDR3 is TGTGCCAGCAGTTACTTCGGCATTCAGTACTTC.